Reported below is one T cell receptor (beta chain). As yet, its antigen is unknown. This entry comes from a study of blood T cells in healthy people across ages. Study-level results: Considered underestimates were the diversity estimates obtained from one million T cells. Because donor CMV status was unknown, expanded clonotype changes were possibly confounded. A greater number of naive CD4+ cells and higher diversity distinguished long-lived donors from aged donors.

Together with a sample-barcoded 5' primer, a J-beta primer mix was included in a second PCR lasting about 7 to 11 cycles. One entry per CDR3 protein results from TCRdb running MiXCR on the 5' RACE reads. The sample lists over 1,500,000 distinct CDR3 sequences; approximately 40% were seen once. The CDR3 spans 14 residues. Trimming stripped 4 bases from V and 5 bases from J, with 17 bases between. In germline, CDR1 is DFQATT, CDR2 SNEGSKA (reference sequence). The sequenced sample was blood. The source of this sequence is a human donor in good health. The chain employs TRBV20-1 and TRBJ2-5, with D perhaps matching TRBD1 (6 bases). CDR3 amino acids: CSATIHREWETQYF. The DNA for the CDR3 is TGCAGTGCTACAATACACAGGGAGTGGGAGACCCAGTACTTC.